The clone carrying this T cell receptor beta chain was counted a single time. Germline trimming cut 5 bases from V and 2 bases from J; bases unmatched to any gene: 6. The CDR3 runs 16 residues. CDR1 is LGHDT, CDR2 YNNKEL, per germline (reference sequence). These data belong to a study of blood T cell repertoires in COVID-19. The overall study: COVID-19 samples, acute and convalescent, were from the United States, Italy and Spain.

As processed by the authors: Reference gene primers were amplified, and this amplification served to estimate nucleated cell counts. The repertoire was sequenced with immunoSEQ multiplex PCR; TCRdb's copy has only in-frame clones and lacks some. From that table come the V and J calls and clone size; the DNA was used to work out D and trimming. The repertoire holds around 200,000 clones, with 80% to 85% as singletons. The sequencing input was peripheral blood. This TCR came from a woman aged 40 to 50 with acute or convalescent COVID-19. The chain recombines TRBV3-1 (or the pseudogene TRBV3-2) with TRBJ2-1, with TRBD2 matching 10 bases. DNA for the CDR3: TGTGCCAGCAGCGCCCAGCGGGAGGGGGCCTACAATGAGCAGTTCTTC. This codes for CASSAQREGAYNEQFF.